The rows below give T cell receptor beta chains drawn from one sample of a study of blood T cell repertoires in COVID-19. The protocol was immunoSEQ multiplex PCR, while the TCRdb copy is restricted to in-frame clones and leaves out a portion. The data contain about 130,000 clones, over 75% of them singletons. The sequenced sample was peripheral blood. These receptors all come from a man of 80 years or more with active or convalescent COVID-19. Both conserved end residues are trimmed from each CDR3. A D gene is named only where the DNA matches it firmly. Size is stated for part of the rows, as once, few or many counts, or as a class when the clone is expanded.

j_call clone_size d_call v_call cdr3_aa
TRBJ1-6 once TRBD1 TRBV2 ASSWDRRNNSPLH
TRBJ1-2 NA NA TRBV5-5 ASSSTASNYGYT
TRBJ2-7 few NA TRBV25-1 ASSVENGAYEQY
TRBJ1-1 NA TRBD1 TRBV3-1/TRBV3-2 ASSQRTGGTEAF
TRBJ2-5 once NA TRBV5-1 ASSLGGERETQY
TRBJ1-2 NA NA TRBV5-6 ASSWAGANYGYT
TRBJ2-2 many TRBD2 TRBV29-1 SGGTSGAGELF
TRBJ2-3 NA NA TRBV24-1 ATSVMQGSTDTQY
TRBJ1-6 NA NA TRBV23-1 ASTRQVSSYNSPLH
TRBJ1-1 once NA TRBV3-1/TRBV3-2 ASSPGREAF
TRBJ1-5 NA NA TRBV29-1 SVGGTGNQPQH
TRBJ2-7 few TRBD2 TRBV19 ASTRGLAGGSSYEQY
TRBJ2-7 NA TRBD1 TRBV4-2 ASSQDQRGGTSYEQY
TRBJ1-6 NA TRBD1 TRBV5-6 ASSLAAGQGIPSPLH
TRBJ1-4 NA NA TRBV4-1 ASSQVAMGLGGEKLF
TRBJ1-3 NA NA TRBV3-1/TRBV3-2 ASSQVRRSPGNTIY
TRBJ1-3 NA NA TRBV6-2/TRBV6-3 ASSYSSPSGNTIY
TRBJ2-7 NA TRBD1 TRBV4-1 ASSNLRDSSYEQY
TRBJ1-6 NA NA TRBV5-1 ASSLAEGGPLH
TRBJ1-1 NA NA TRBV4-2 ASSLQTGLNTEAF
TRBJ2-3 NA NA TRBV7-9 ASSSGYTDTQY
TRBJ1-6 NA TRBD1 TRBV11-2 ASSSNAGRGHRSSPLH
TRBJ2-7 NA TRBD2 TRBV6-5 ASSISGSFFEQY
TRBJ1-5 NA NA TRBV19 ASSLGGGGNQPQH
TRBJ1-4 NA NA TRBV3-1/TRBV3-2 ASSQIHGGDPF
TRBJ2-2 few NA TRBV9 ASSVGSTNTGELF
TRBJ1-2 NA TRBD1 TRBV5-1 ASSLGTGGAFYGYT
TRBJ1-3 NA TRBD1 TRBV5-1 ASSLGTGSGNTIY
TRBJ2-7 NA NA TRBV11-2 ASSRTYEQY
TRBJ2-7 NA TRBD2 TRBV7-3 ASSFGEGEQY
TRBJ1-5 NA TRBD1 TRBV6-5 ASSDREYQPQH
TRBJ2-1 NA TRBD2 TRBV19 ASSIDPPASGIAYNEQF
TRBJ1-1 NA NA TRBV6-5 ASTPPWGGPTEAF
TRBJ1-1 NA NA TRBV5-1 ASSFGGGTEAF
TRBJ1-4 few TRBD1 TRBV19 ASRTPGQGDEKLF
TRBJ1-3 NA TRBD1 TRBV10-1 ARVRDRIPSSGNTIY
TRBJ1-4 NA TRBD1 TRBV15 ATSSRDRTNEKLF
TRBJ2-2 few TRBD2 TRBV7-8 ASSLGSGGITGELF
TRBJ1-1 NA TRBD1 TRBV7-2 ASSTGGGTPNTEAF
TRBJ1-6 few TRBD1 TRBV7-9 ASSSGQGNSPLH
TRBJ1-6 NA NA TRBV13 ASSAWGDQDYNSPLH
TRBJ1-1 NA NA TRBV19 ASKYGRNTEAF
TRBJ1-5 NA TRBD1 TRBV30 AWSVRRSRQGFNQPQH
TRBJ2-1 once NA TRBV4-1 ASSQDPLSRDNEQF
TRBJ2-5 NA TRBD2 TRBV7-6 ASSLVLAGEAQTQY
TRBJ2-5 NA TRBD2 TRBV5-1 ASSRGLAGGVQETQY
TRBJ2-1 NA TRBD2 TRBV7-2 ASSTRTSGRGSYNEQF
TRBJ1-5 NA NA TRBV5-1 ASSPGGGHPNQPQH
TRBJ1-6 NA TRBD1 TRBV4-1 ASSQAPDRENSPLH
TRBJ2-7 NA TRBD1 TRBV5-1 ASSLPGQSSYEQY
TRBJ1-6 NA TRBD1 TRBV2 ASSPGTGGHSPLH